This TCR beta chain stems from a study of cytomegalovirus exposure and HLA in healthy donors. A note on this clone: Its antigen is unknown.

Healthy bone marrow donors formed the donor group. Notes on the study in general: Reports indicated that the classifier achieved high specificity and sensitivity in diagnosing cytomegalovirus status. The study put 150 to 200 TCR beta chains on its list as cytomegalovirus-associated.

Germline V lookup: CDR1 LNHDA, CDR2 SQIVND (reference sequence). Trimming cost V 6 bases and J 4 bases; bases outside gene matches: 4. The CDR3 totals 14 residues. PCR primers comprised 60 Vbeta and 13 Jbeta primers. TCRdb keeps only in-frame clones here, not all; method: immunoSEQ multiplex PCR. Of 63,000 or so clones in the sample, approximately 71% were seen once. Sequencing input: PBMCs. The source is a man aged 50 to 60 in good health and CMV-seronegative. This chain joins TRBV19 and TRBJ1-5, with 9 positions matching TRBD1. The CDR3 spells CASRGTGPNQPQHF. As DNA, the CDR3 is TGTGCCAGTAGAGGGACAGGGCCGAATCAGCCCCAGCATTTT.